This paragraph reports one TCR beta chain. Its antigen specificity is not known. No much larger clone exists at a distance of one base, and base qualities are not known. The cohort comprised fewer than 35 patients with locally advanced or metastatic urothelial carcinoma treated at Memorial Sloan Kettering on a trial protocol. Peripheral blood mononuclear cells were collected from each patient pretreatment and during treatment, giving between 1 and 8 total time points per patient. The Qiagen DNeasy Blood extraction kit was used to purify genomic DNA from total PBMCs and from tumor samples. PBMCs were collected pretreatment and during treatment and were isolated and stored as previously described. Synthetic TCR analog templates were spiked into each PCR to estimate absolute template abundance from read counts. The immunoSEQ assay used bias-controlled V and J gene primers to amplify TCRbeta CDR3 regions from genomic DNA. Sequencing of rearranged TCRbeta segments was done at approximately 20X coverage. The paper's data handling went like this. Sequencing errors were corrected by clustering, and CDR3s were annotated against IMGT so that V, D and J genes could be assigned. Downstream analyses used only productive TCRbeta rearrangements and left out out-of-frame or stop-codon sequences. To compute clonality, Shannon entropy was normalized by the log of the number of unique productive sequences and then subtracted from one. Fisher's exact test with Benjamini-Hochberg correction, using a cutoff of adjusted p below 0.01, was how clones that differed between time points or between blood and tumor were identified. TCRdb stores this immuneACCESS table with in-frame sequences only. Part of the clones is absent; in the studies checked, under half of the shortfall reflects unresolved V genes, and no reason is known for the rest. V and J calls and clone size are as listed in that table; D and trimming were resolved from the DNA. In this sample the table shows about 74,000 clones, 84% of which occur a single time. Roughly 4.5% of the sample lies in the top ten.

This sample is part of a study of PD-L1 blockade in urothelial cancer (dated by TCRdb to 2016 to 2017). About the investigation overall: Therapy was started at some point between 2012 and 2014 for all patients, and atezolizumab 1,200 mg was administered intravenously every 3 weeks. About 90% of the roughly 30 patients were identified as males with urothelial cancer of bladder origin, and a prior smoking history was reported by 18 of 29 patients. An ECOG performance status of 0 or 1 was recorded for the patients, and 0 to 3 prior chemotherapy regimens had been received by the patients. Blood samples were analyzed at two time points: 3 weeks after treatment start (second dose) and 6 weeks after treatment start. Blood samples gave a median of 141,255 T cells and 77,000 or so unique TCRs, with a median clonality of around 0.074. The study was an exploratory multi-omic analysis of somatic, immune and clinical correlates of response to PD-L1 blockade with atezolizumab in urothelial cancer. Pretreatment tumor samples and matched peripheral blood, collected serially before and after atezolizumab treatment, underwent TCR sequencing. Durable clinical benefit meant progression-free survival longer than 6 months, and TCR features were also tested against progression-free and overall survival. In the same patients who had TCR sequencing, pretreatment tumors also underwent whole exome sequencing and RNA sequencing. Durable clinical benefit was achieved by nine patients but not by the remaining 20. Pretreatment blood TCR-seq was available for about 27 patients, at least one posttreatment blood collection was obtained for about 24 patients, and tumor TCR-seq was available for about 24 patients. Study-wide findings and limitations: Patients with durable benefit showed greater expansion of tumor-associated TCR clones in peripheral blood 3 weeks after starting treatment (n ≈ 20, p = 0.022). Improved progression-free and overall survival was found to be associated with pretreatment peripheral blood TCR clonality below the median. Because the sample size was small (n ≈ 30) and many exploratory analyses were performed, the results are intended to be hypothesis-generating.

The clonotype originates from a man aged 65 to 79 with urothelial cancer. The sequencing here drew on PBMCs, taken around atezolizumab (anti-PD-L1) treatment.

The CDR3 region reads CASSAPETSGETQYF. The sequenced DNA is TGTGCCAGTAGTGCCCCCGAGACTAGCGGAGAGACCCAGTACTTC. The chain uses TRBV19 and TRBJ2-5, and 9 bases in between align with TRBD2. Trimming takes 5 bases off V and 4 bases off J; junction bases not matched to a gene: 8. Including the terminal cysteine and phenylalanine, the CDR3 comprises 15 residues. Here the CDR3 DNA is all that survives: 45 bases in frame from base 1. CDR1 and CDR2 are read off the germline V gene (reference sequence) as LNHDA and SQIVND.